Shown below are 8 T cell receptor beta chains from a single sample sequenced in a study of blood T cell repertoires in COVID-19. The assay was immunoSEQ multiplex PCR, and TCRdb's table has in-frame clones only and misses some. The sample lists roughly 150,000 clones, 81% occurring once. The sample consisted of peripheral blood. The source of these receptors is a man in his 60s with active or convalescent COVID-19.

The rearrangement uses TRBV6-5 and TRBJ2-7; 8 bases agree with TRBD1. This CDR3 contains 14 residues. J gave up 2 bases and V 5 bases, and 5 bases lay outside the gene matches. Per the germline V gene, CDR1 is MNHEY and CDR2 is SVGAGI. The CDR3 sequence is CASSSRTGTYEQYF. CDR3 in DNA: TGTGCCAGCAGTAGCCGGACAGGGACCTACGAGCAGTACTTC.

The chain recombines TRBV9 with TRBJ2-7, with D possibly matching TRBD2 (7 bases). This CDR3 comprises 16 residues. Germline V gene sequence: CDR1 SGDLS, CDR2 YYNGEE. Trimming stripped 0 bases from V and 6 bases from J, with 19 bases between. The CDR3 nucleotides are TGTGCCAGCAGCGTAGAGGGGGGGCGCGGCGTGGGCGAGCAGTACTTC. Amino acid sequence: CASSVEGGRGVGEQYF.

V usage is TRBV6-5 and J usage is TRBJ2-7; D perhaps matches TRBD2 (5 bases). The CDR3 extends over 12 amino acids. V lost 6 bases, J lost 4 bases, and 10 bases lay in between. The germline gives CDR1 MNHEY, CDR2 SVGAGI. CDR3 sequence reads: CASRTTSYEQYF. DNA for the CDR3: TGTGCCAGCAGGACTACTAGTTACGAGCAGTACTTC.

Sample share makes this clone medium-sized. This rearrangement joins TRBV12-3 or TRBV12-4 to TRBJ1-2; D is unclear. The V and J ends lost 0 bases and 7 bases respectively, with 9 bases between them. The CDR3 extends over 13 amino acids. The CDR3 DNA reads TGTGCCAGCAGTTTAGCGCTAGTTTCTGGCTACACCTTC. This codes for CASSLALVSGYTF.

The genes are TRBV6-5 and TRBJ1-1, with TRBD1 as a possible D gene (6 bases). The CDR3 runs to 15 residues. V dropped 6 bases and J dropped 0 bases, with 14 bases sitting between them. Germline V gene lookup returns CDR1 MNHEY and CDR2 SVGAGI. The CDR3, as DNA: TGTGCCAGCAGCAGGACAGAAGTAATGAACACTGAAGCTTTCTTT. It yields the protein CASSRTEVMNTEAFF.

The chain joins TRBV5-8 to TRBJ2-1; 7 bases map to TRBD2. Germline V gene sequence: CDR1 SGHTS, CDR2 YDEGEE. J was trimmed by 6 bases and V by 4 bases; bases with no gene match: 13. This CDR3 is 16 amino acids long. The CDR3 DNA reads TGTGCCAGCAGCCTGACCACGGGACTAATCGGCAATGAGCAGTTCTTC. Encoded protein: CASSLTTGLIGNEQFF. Full variable domain (outside the CDR3, taken from reference TRBV5-8 and TRBJ2-1): EAGVTQSPTHLIKTRGQQATLRCSPISGHTSVYWYQQALGLGLQFLLWYDEGEERNRGNFPPRFSGRQFPNYSSELNVNALELEDSALYLCASSLTTGLIGNEQFFGPGTRLTVL.

This chain connects TRBV5-1 to TRBJ1-1; 7 nucleotides agree with TRBD1. The germline V gene has CDR1 SGHRS and CDR2 YFSETQ. V dropped 4 bases and J dropped 1; count of bases not matched to a gene: 7. There are 15 residues in the CDR3. DNA for the CDR3: TGCGCCAGCAGCCGGGGACAGCGATGGAACACTGAAGCTTTCTTT. It specifies CASSRGQRWNTEAFF. Filled out from reference TRBV5-1 and TRBJ1-1, the complete variable domain reads KAGVTQTPRYLIKTRGQQVTLSCSPISGHRSVSWYQQTPGQGLQFLFEYFSETQRNKGNFPGRFSGRQFSNSRSEMNVSTLELGDSALYLCASSRGQRWNTEAFFGQGTRLTVV.

The rearrangement uses TRBV7-3 and TRBJ2-1; 9 bases line up with TRBD2. The CDR3 length is 15 residues. Trimming cost V 4 bases and J 9 bases; bases outside gene matches: 10. In germline, CDR1 is SGHTA, CDR2 FQGTGA. The CDR3 protein is CASSSTGGGAGEQFF. CDR3 nucleotide sequence: TGTGCCAGCAGCTCCACTGGCGGGGGGGCTGGTGAGCAGTTCTTC.